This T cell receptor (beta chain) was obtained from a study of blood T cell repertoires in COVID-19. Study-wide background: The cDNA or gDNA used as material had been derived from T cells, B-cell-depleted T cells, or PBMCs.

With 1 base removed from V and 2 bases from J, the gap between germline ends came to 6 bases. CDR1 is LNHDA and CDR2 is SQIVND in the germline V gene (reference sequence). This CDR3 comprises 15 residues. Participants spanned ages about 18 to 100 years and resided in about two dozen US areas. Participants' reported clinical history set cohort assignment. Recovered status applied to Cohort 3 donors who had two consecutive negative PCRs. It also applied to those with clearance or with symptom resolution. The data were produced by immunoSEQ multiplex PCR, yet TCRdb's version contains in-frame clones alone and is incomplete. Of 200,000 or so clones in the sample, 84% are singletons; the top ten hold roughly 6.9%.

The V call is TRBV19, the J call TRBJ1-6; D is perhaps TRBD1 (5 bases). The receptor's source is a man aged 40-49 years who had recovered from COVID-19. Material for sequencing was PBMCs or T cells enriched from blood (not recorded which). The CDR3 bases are TGTGCCAGTAGTATAGGACAGACCTATAATTCACCCCTCCACTTT. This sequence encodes CASSIGQTYNSPLHF.